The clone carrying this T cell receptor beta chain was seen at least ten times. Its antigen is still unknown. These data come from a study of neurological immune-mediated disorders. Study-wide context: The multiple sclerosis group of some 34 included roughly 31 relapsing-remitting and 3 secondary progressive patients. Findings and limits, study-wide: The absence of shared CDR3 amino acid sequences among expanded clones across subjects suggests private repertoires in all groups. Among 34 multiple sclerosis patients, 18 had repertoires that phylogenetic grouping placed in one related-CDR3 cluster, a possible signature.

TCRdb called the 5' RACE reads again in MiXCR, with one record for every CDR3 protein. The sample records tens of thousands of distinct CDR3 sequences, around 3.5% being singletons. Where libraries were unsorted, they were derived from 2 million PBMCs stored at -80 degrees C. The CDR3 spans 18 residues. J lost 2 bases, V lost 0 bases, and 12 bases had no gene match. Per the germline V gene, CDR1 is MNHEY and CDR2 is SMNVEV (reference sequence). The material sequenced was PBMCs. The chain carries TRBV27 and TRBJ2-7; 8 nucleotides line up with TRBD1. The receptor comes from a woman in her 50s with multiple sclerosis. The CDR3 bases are TGTGCCAGCAGTTTATCATTTCGACAGGGGCTAGCCCCCTACGAGCAGTACTTC. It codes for CASSLSFRQGLAPYEQYF.